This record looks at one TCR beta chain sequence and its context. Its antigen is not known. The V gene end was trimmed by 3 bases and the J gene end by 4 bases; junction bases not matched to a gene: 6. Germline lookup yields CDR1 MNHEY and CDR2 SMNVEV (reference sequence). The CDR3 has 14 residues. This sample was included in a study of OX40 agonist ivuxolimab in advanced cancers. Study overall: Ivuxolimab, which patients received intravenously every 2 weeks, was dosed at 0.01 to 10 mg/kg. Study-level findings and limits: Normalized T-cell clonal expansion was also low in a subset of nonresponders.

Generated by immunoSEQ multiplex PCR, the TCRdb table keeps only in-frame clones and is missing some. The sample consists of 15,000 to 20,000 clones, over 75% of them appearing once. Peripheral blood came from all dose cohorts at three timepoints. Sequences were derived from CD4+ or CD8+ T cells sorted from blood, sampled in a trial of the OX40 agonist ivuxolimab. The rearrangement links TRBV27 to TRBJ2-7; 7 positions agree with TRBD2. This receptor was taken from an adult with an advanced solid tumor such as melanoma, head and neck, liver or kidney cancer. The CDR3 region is CASSFSGSLYEQYF. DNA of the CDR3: TGTGCCAGCAGTTTTAGCGGGTCCCTATACGAGCAGTACTTC.